This T cell receptor beta chain derives from a study of glioma-infiltrating T cells after dendritic cell vaccination. V lost 7 bases, J lost 5 bases, and 15 bases lay in between. CDR3 length equals 14 residues. Germline-derived CDR1 and CDR2 are GTSNPN and SVGIG (reference sequence). Repertoires were generated with immunoSEQ multiplex PCR, while TCRdb's copy carries only in-frame clones and drops some. The sample carries fewer than 75,000 clones, approximately 87% recorded once. Time point meaning: after dendritic cell vaccination, including at tumor progression/relapse. Specimen: blood, collected after dendritic cell vaccination. This TCR derives from a human donor with glioblastoma. The chain couples TRBV30 to TRBJ2-6, with D possibly TRBD1 on 6 matching bases. The CDR3 DNA sequence: TGTGCCTCGGGACAAATTAAGAGGGCCAACGTCCTGACTTTC. This encodes CASGQIKRANVLTF.